The 32 T cell receptor beta chains in this list originate from one sample, sequenced in a study of siplizumab effects on memory and regulatory T cells. The data were produced by immunoSEQ multiplex PCR, yet TCRdb's version contains in-frame clones alone and is incomplete. Of 75,000 to 100,000 clones in the sample, about 93% were seen once. Sequenced: non-Treg CD4+ T cells sorted from blood. Source of these receptors: a human donor in good health.

The rearrangement joins TRBV4-1 to TRBJ2-1; no reliable D call. V lost 1 base to trimming and J lost 5 bases, with 6 bases between them. The CDR3 extends over 13 amino acids. CDR1 and CDR2 (germline): MGHRA, YSYEKL. CDR3 amino acids: CASSQVGNNEQFF. In DNA form, the CDR3 reads TGCGCCAGCAGCCAAGTTGGTAACAATGAGCAGTTCTTC.

In the case of this clone: An end of the junction does not agree with germline; a read error may underlie this. The chain is built from TRBV5-1 and TRBJ2-2, with D uncertain. Germline-derived CDR1 and CDR2 are SGHRS and YFSETQ. The CDR3 sequence is 18 residues long. CDR3 in DNA: TGCGCCAGCAGTTTGGCGTCTACCGGGTCATTGAACACCGGGGAGCTGTTTTTT. It is translated as CASSLASTGSLNTGELFF. The full variable domain, its missing parts supplied by reference TRBV5-1 and TRBJ2-2, is KAGVTQTPRYLIKTRGQQVTLSCSPISGHRSVSWYQQTPGQGLQFLFEYFSETQRNKGNFPGRFSGRQFSNSRSEMNVSTLELGDSALYLCASSLASTGSLNTGELFFGEGSRLTVL.

J is TRBJ2-1 and V is TRBV11-2; D may match TRBD1 or TRBD2 (5 bases each). The germline V and J ends were trimmed by 5 bases and 0 bases, with 11 bases remaining between them. The CDR3 has 15 amino acids. Germline lookup yields CDR1 SGHAT and CDR2 FQNNGV. The CDR3 DNA follows: TGTGCCAGCAGCGAGGGGCCCTACTCCTACAATGAGCAGTTCTTC. This translates into CASSEGPYSYNEQFF.

The chain carries TRBV15 and TRBJ1-4; TRBD1 is a possible D gene (5 bases). V lost 6 bases and J 0 bases, leaving 5 bases between the germline ends. There are 13 residues in the CDR3. Per the germline V gene, CDR1 is LNHNV and CDR2 is YYDKDF (reference sequence). CDR3 in DNA: TGTGCCACCAGGGGGGCAACTAATGAAAAACTGTTTTTT. It specifies CATRGATNEKLFF.

V is TRBV19 and J is TRBJ1-5; TRBD1 aligns across 9 bases. Germline CDR1 and CDR2: LNHDA and SQIVND (reference sequence). The CDR3 covers 16 residues. Germline trimming cut 4 bases from V and 1 base from J; bases unmatched to any gene: 5. CDR3 loop: CASSTPQGASNQPQHF. The DNA of the CDR3 is TGTGCCAGTAGTACCCCACAGGGGGCCAGCAATCAGCCCCAGCATTTT.

The genes are TRBV10-1 and TRBJ1-6; D might be TRBD1 (5 bases). V lost 4 bases and J lost 12, with 10 bases in between. Germline CDR1 and CDR2: WNHNN and SYGVQD (reference sequence). The CDR3 has 12 amino acids. The CDR3, as DNA: TGCGCCAGCAGTGGATCAGGGCTACCCCTCCACTTT. Translated, it gives CASSGSGLPLHF.

The chain employs TRBV19 and TRBJ1-5; no clear D. V was pared by 3 bases and J by 7 bases, with 10 bases between. The CDR3 is 13 residues long. CDR1 and CDR2 from the germline V gene are LNHDA and SQIVND (reference sequence). In DNA, the CDR3 is TGTGCCAGTAGTATGGTGTTTTCCCAGCCCCAGCATTTT. Its translation is CASSMVFSQPQHF.

The chain has TRBV27 and TRBJ1-2; 9 bases are shared with TRBD1. Germline CDR1 reads MNHEY; CDR2 reads SMNVEV (reference sequence). Losses at the gene ends were 9 bases for V and 5 bases for J; bases not matched to a gene: 10. The length of the CDR3 is 14 residues. The CDR3 DNA sequence: TGTGCCAGTGGCCGGGACAGGGATCTTTATGGCTACACCTTC. Its translation is CASGRDRDLYGYTF.

V usage is TRBV28 and J usage is TRBJ1-4; D call uncertain. Germline CDR1 reads MDHEN; CDR2 reads SYDVKM. CDR3 length equals 14 residues. V lost 6 bases to trimming and J lost 5 bases, with 13 bases between them. CDR3 coding DNA: TGTGCCAGCAGGAATGGGGAGGAGAATGAAAAACTGTTTTTT. This gives the protein CASRNGEENEKLFF.

The rearrangement uses TRBV18 and TRBJ1-1; tentative D call: TRBD1 (6 bases). Trimming took off 2 bases at V and 0 bases at J, with 7 bases between the two ends. Germline CDR1 and CDR2: KGHSH and LQKENI. The CDR3 is 14 residues long. The CDR3 region has the DNA TGTGCCAGCTCACCAGGGGGCGTGAACACTGAAGCTTTCTTT. Its protein is CASSPGGVNTEAFF.

The gene calls are TRBV9 and TRBJ2-1, with 11 bases that match TRBD2. V lost 1 base to trimming and J lost 7 bases; unmatched junction nucleotides: 1. The CDR3 loop spans 14 amino acids. The germline CDR1 and CDR2 sequences are SGDLS and YYNGEE. Here the CDR3 reads CASSVRTSGNEQFF. CDR3 DNA: TGTGCCAGCAGCGTACGGACTAGCGGGAATGAGCAGTTCTTC.

The rearrangement uses TRBV6-1 and TRBJ1-5, with D possibly matching TRBD1 (5 bases). V lost 7 bases to trimming and J lost 1 base, with 14 bases between them. This CDR3 has 15 amino acids. The germline gives CDR1 MNHNS, CDR2 SASEGT. The CDR3 sequence is CASTQWGSSNQPQHF. CDR3 in DNA: TGTGCCAGCACCCAGTGGGGGTCGAGCAATCAGCCCCAGCATTTT.

The chain links TRBV5-1 to TRBJ2-7; D unclear. V lost 2 bases, J lost 5 bases, and 14 bases lay in between. Germline V CDR1 and CDR2: SGHRS, YFSETQ. The CDR3 runs 14 residues. The CDR3 bases are TGCGCCAGCAGCTTTGGCGGCCTAGGGAACGAGCAGTACTTC. Translation: CASSFGGLGNEQYF.

V gene TRBV19 combines with J gene TRBJ2-5, with TRBD1 identical over 7 bases. The trim removed 3 bases at V and 4 bases at J, leaving 8 bases unmatched. The CDR3 consists of 15 residues. Germline values: CDR1 LNHDA, CDR2 SQIVND (reference sequence). CDR3 sequence (DNA): TGTGCCAGTAGTATTAAGGCAGGGGGATTAGAGACCCAGTACTTC. It encodes CASSIKAGGLETQYF.

The J gene is TRBJ2-1, the V gene TRBV9, with D perhaps assigned TRBD1 or TRBD2 (5 bases each). The CDR3 loop spans 14 amino acids. Germline CDR1 SGDLS, CDR2 YYNGEE. Trimming removed 2 bases at V and 6 bases at J, with 12 bases between. CDR3 amino acids: CASSVGPGTNEQFF. The CDR3 DNA sequence: TGTGCCAGCAGCGTGGGACCCGGTACCAATGAGCAGTTCTTC.

This clone was detected once. The CDR3 bases are TGTGCCAGCAGTTACAGCGGGAGGGCCAATGAGCAGTTCTTC. Its translation: CASSYSGRANEQFF. The genes are TRBV11-3 and TRBJ2-1, with TRBD2 matching over 10 bases. Germline CDR1 is SGHNT and CDR2 is YENEEA. The CDR3 has 14 amino acids. After removal of 6 bases from V and 6 bases from J, the junction contained 5 bases not matched to a gene.

The genes are TRBV9 and TRBJ1-2; TRBD1 aligns across 7 bases. CDR1 and CDR2 (germline): SGDLS, YYNGEE. The CDR3 sequence is 14 residues long. The ends lost 4 bases at V and 6 bases at J; junction bases unmatched: 9. DNA for the CDR3: TGTGCCAGCAGCTACCGACAGGGAGGAAATGGCTACACCTTC. Protein sequence: CASSYRQGGNGYTF.

The CDR3 nucleotides read TGTGCCTGGAGTGTACAAAGGAGGGGGACTGAAGCTTTCTTT. Its translation is CAWSVQRRGTEAFF. The chain is built from TRBV30 and TRBJ1-1, with D perhaps TRBD1 (6 bases). Germline V gene sequence: CDR1 GTSNPN, CDR2 SVGIG (reference sequence). The CDR3 length is 14 residues. V was cut by 0 bases and J by 5 bases, with 13 bases left in between. Full variable domain (rest looked up from reference TRBV30 and TRBJ1-1): SQTIHQWPATLVQPVGSPLSLECTVEGTSNPNLYWYRQAAGRGLQLLFYSVGIGQISSEVPQNLSASRPQDRQFILSSKKLLLSDSGFYLCAWSVQRRGTEAFFGQGTRLTVV.

The chain carries TRBV28 and TRBJ2-7; D is possibly TRBD1 (6 bases). The CDR3 loop spans 17 amino acids. V was cut by 10 bases and J by 0 bases, with 25 bases left in between. Germline-derived CDR1 and CDR2 are MDHEN and SYDVKM. Written as DNA, the CDR3 is TGTGCCACCACTCGCTCACTCACCGGGACATACTCCTACGAGCAGTACTTC. It specifies CATTRSLTGTYSYEQYF.

The chain recombines TRBV2 with TRBJ1-3, with D possibly TRBD1 on 6 matching bases. The CDR3 is made up of 17 amino acids. Germline lookup yields CDR1 SNHLY and CDR2 FYNNEI. Deletions cut 9 bases from V and 2 bases from J, with 23 bases between. The CDR3 DNA sequence: TGTGCCAGTTATTGGAGGGGGTTAATAGGACCTGGAAACACCATATATTTT. This gives the protein CASYWRGLIGPGNTIYF.

CDR3 region: CASSLRDGRNTEAFF. CDR3 nucleotides: TGTGCCAGCAGTTTAAGGGATGGTAGGAACACTGAAGCTTTCTTT. This rearrangement joins TRBV28 to TRBJ1-1; D is undetermined. CDR1 and CDR2 from the germline V gene are MDHEN and SYDVKM. V gave up 2 bases and J gave up 1 base, with 11 bases separating them. The CDR3 sequence is 15 residues long. Looking up the rest from reference TRBV28 and TRBJ1-1 gives the full variable domain: DVKVTQSSRYLVKRTGEKVFLECVQDMDHENMFWYRQDPGLGLRLIYFSYDVKMKEKGDIPEGYSVSREKKERFSLILESASTNQTSMYLCASSLRDGRNTEAFFGQGTRLTVV.

This clone was seen a single time. The chain combines TRBV2 with TRBJ1-4; D not certain. CDR3 length: 14 residues. Per germline, CDR1 SNHLY and CDR2 FYNNEI. Between the trimmed V and J ends, which lost 6 bases and 5 bases, there was a span of 13 bases. CDR3 region: CASRALGVNEKLFF. The CDR3 region has the DNA TGTGCCAGCAGGGCCTTGGGTGTCAATGAAAAACTGTTTTTT.

The chain is built from TRBV6-1 and TRBJ1-3; D is perhaps TRBD1 (5 bases). Germline values: CDR1 MNHNS, CDR2 SASEGT. The ends were cut back, 1 base at V and 0 bases at J, with 16 bases in the middle. This CDR3 is built from 18 residues. The CDR3, as DNA: TGTGCCAGCAGTGAAGTTGTACCCGGGGCGGTCTCTGGAAACACCATATATTTT. Amino acids: CASSEVVPGAVSGNTIYF.

This chain joins TRBV28 and TRBJ2-1; D call uncertain. There are 13 residues in the CDR3. The germline CDR1 and CDR2 sequences are MDHEN and SYDVKM. V shed 0 bases and J shed 6 bases, with 6 bases lying between them. Here the CDR3 DNA reads TGTGCCAGCAGTTTATGGAGGAGCAATGAGCAGTTCTTC. This encodes CASSLWRSNEQFF. Drawing the rest from reference TRBV28 and TRBJ2-1, the complete variable domain is DVKVTQSSRYLVKRTGEKVFLECVQDMDHENMFWYRQDPGLGLRLIYFSYDVKMKEKGDIPEGYSVSREKKERFSLILESASTNQTSMYLCASSLWRSNEQFFGPGTRLTVL.

The count of this clone is one. The chain combines TRBV5-5 with TRBJ2-7, with D unresolved. V was pared by 0 bases and J by 3 bases, with 10 bases between. The CDR3 has 14 residues. Per the germline V gene, CDR1 is SGHKS and CDR2 is YYEKEE (reference sequence). The CDR3: CASSLDPTYYEQYF. The CDR3, as DNA: TGTGCCAGCAGCTTGGATCCGACTTACTACGAGCAGTACTTC.

This sequence joins TRBV7-8 and TRBJ2-7; D is undetermined. The germline V and J ends were trimmed by 2 bases and 6 bases, with 8 bases remaining between them. The germline CDR1 and CDR2 sequences are SGHVS and FQNEAQ. The CDR3 contains 12 residues. CDR3 DNA sequence: TGTGCCAGCAGCTTACACGGTTCCGAGCAGTACTTC. Translating gives CASSLHGSEQYF.

CDR3 sequence reads: CASRTGQNSETQYF. CDR3 sequence (DNA): TGTGCCAGTAGGACGGGCCAGAACTCTGAGACCCAGTACTTC. The chain couples TRBV19 to TRBJ2-5; D gene uncertain. The CDR3 is 14 residues long. Germline V gene lookup returns CDR1 LNHDA and CDR2 SQIVND (reference sequence). Deletions cut 6 bases from V and 5 bases from J, with 16 bases between.

The chain is built from TRBV9 and TRBJ2-3; TRBD2 aligns across 8 bases. Germline V gene data show CDR1 as SGDLS and CDR2 as YYNGEE. CDR3 length: 15 amino acids. The ends lost 1 base at V and 3 bases at J; junction bases unmatched: 4. This CDR3 is CASSVTGLETDTQYF. The CDR3, as DNA: TGTGCCAGCAGCGTAACGGGACTAGAGACAGATACGCAGTATTTT.

This clone was seen more than once but under ten times. The rearrangement uses TRBV27 and TRBJ2-1, with 9 positions matching TRBD2. Germline CDR1 reads MNHEY; CDR2 reads SMNVEV (reference sequence). The CDR3 sequence is 15 residues long. Trimming at V came to 4 bases and at J to 6 bases, leaving 7 bases not matched to a gene. The CDR3 loop is CASSWIAGVGNEQFF. The CDR3 bases are TGTGCCAGCAGTTGGATAGCGGGAGTAGGCAATGAGCAGTTCTTC.

J is TRBJ2-1 and V is TRBV11-2, with 8 bases fitting TRBD1. Germline CDR1 is SGHAT and CDR2 is FQNNGV. The CDR3 is 16 residues long. J was trimmed by 8 bases and V by 5 bases; bases with no gene match: 14. The CDR3 coding sequence is TGTGCCAGCAGCCCCTTCCCCGGACAGGGTAGTTATGAGCAGTTCTTC. Its translation is CASSPFPGQGSYEQFF.

The chain links TRBV2 to TRBJ2-3, with 9 bases lining up with TRBD1. With 3 bases clipped from V and 6 bases from J, the junction kept 7 bases outside the gene matches. Looked up from germline, CDR1 is SNHLY and CDR2 is FYNNEI. CDR3 length: 15 residues. The CDR3 DNA reads as TGTGCCAGCAGTGATGCGCGACAGGGGGATGATACGCAGTATTTT. This encodes CASSDARQGDDTQYF.

The sample holds one count of this clone. The chain couples TRBV9 to TRBJ2-2; D is undetermined. V lost 4 bases and J 1 base, leaving 8 bases between the germline ends. CDR1 is SGDLS, CDR2 YYNGEE, per germline. The CDR3 has 14 residues. The CDR3 protein is CASSTTWNTGELFF. The CDR3 nucleotides are TGTGCCAGCAGCACGACTTGGAACACCGGGGAGCTGTTTTTT.